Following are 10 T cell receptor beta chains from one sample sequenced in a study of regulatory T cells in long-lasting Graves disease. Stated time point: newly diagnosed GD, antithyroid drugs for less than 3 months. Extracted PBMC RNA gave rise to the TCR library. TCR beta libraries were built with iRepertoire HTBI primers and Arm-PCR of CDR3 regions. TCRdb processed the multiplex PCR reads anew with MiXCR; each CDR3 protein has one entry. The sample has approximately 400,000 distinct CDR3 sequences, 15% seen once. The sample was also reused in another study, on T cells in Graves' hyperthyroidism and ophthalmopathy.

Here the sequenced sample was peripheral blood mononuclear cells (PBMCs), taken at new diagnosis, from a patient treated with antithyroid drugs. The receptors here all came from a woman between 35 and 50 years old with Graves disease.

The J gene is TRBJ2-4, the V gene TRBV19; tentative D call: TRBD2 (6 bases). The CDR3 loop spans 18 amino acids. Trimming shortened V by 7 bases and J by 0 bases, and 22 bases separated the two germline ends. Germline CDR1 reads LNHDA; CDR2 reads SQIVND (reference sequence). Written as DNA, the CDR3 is TGTGCCAGTACGGCCGGGTGGCGGGAAACACTAGCCAAAAACATTCAGTACTTC. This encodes CASTAGWRETLAKNIQYF.

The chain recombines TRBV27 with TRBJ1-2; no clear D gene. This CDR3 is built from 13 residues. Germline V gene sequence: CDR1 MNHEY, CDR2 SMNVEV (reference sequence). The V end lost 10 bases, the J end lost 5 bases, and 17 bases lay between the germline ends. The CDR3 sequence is CATGPGGWYGYTF. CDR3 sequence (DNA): TGTGCCACTGGCCCGGGAGGATGGTATGGCTACACCTTC.

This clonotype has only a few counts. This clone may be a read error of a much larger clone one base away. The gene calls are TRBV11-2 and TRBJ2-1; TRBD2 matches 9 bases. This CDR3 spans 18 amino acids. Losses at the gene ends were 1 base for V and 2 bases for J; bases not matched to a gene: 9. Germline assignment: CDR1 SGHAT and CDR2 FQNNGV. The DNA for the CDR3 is TGTGCCAGCAGCTTAGTCGCGCTTAGCGGGAGCACCTACAATGAGCAGTTCTTC. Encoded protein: CASSLVALSGSTYNEQFF.

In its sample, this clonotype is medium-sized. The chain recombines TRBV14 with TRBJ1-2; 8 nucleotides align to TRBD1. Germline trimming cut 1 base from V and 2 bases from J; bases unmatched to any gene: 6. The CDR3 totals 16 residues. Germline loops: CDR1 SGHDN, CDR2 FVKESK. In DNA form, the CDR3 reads TGTGCCAGCAGCCAAGCGGCAGGGGGCGCGAACTATGGCTACACCTTC. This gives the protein CASSQAAGGANYGYTF.

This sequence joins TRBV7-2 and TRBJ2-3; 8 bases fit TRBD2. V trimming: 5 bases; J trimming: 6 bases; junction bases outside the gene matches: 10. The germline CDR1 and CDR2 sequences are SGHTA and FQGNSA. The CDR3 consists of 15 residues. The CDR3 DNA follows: TGTGCCAGCAGCCCAGCGGGAGAGTGGGTGGATACGCAGTATTTT. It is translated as CASSPAGEWVDTQYF.

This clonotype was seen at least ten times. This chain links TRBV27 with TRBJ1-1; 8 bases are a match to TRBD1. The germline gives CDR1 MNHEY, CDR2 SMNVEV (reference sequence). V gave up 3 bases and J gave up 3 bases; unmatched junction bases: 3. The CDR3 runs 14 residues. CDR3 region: CASSFLGQDTEAFF. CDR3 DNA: TGTGCCAGCAGTTTCTTGGGACAGGACACTGAAGCTTTCTTT.

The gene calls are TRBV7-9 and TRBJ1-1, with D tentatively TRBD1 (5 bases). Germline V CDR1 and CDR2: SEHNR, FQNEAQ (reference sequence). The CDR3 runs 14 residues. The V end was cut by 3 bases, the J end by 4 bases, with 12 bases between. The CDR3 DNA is TGTGCCAGCAGCTTGGGGGTGGCGGGCACTGAAGCTTTCTTT. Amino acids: CASSLGVAGTEAFF.

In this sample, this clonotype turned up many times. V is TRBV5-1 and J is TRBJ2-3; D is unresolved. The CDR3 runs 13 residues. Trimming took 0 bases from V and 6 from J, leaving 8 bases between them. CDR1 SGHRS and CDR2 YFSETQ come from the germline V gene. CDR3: CASSLGPPDTQYF. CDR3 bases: TGCGCCAGCAGCTTGGGGCCCCCCGATACGCAGTATTTT.

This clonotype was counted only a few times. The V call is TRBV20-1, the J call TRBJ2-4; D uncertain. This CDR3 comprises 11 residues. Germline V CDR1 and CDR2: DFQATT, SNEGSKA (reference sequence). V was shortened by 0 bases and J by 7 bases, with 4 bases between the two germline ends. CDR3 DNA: TGCAGTGCTAGAGATAGGAACATTCAGTACTTC. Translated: CSARDRNIQYF.

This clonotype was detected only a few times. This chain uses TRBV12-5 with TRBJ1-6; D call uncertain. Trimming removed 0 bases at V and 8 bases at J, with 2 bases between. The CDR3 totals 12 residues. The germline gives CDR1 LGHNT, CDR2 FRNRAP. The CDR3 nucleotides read TGTGCTAGTGGTTTGGTAGATTCACCCCTCCACTTT. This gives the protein CASGLVDSPLHF.